This T cell receptor (beta chain) was observed in a study of blood T cell repertoires in COVID-19. Study overall: PBMCs, B-cell-depleted T cells, or T cells provided the cDNA or gDNA that made up the material.

This clone was counted a single time. Libraries were prepared by immunoSEQ multiplex PCR; TCRdb keeps only in-frame clonotypes and omits some of them. The sample holds 120,000 to 150,000 clones, approximately 78% seen once. The material sequenced was peripheral blood. The TCR was taken from a human donor with acute or convalescent COVID-19. The donor label of this sample is uncertain.

CDR3 DNA: TGTGCCACACGACTAGCGGTCACAGATACGCAGTATTTT. It encodes CATRLAVTDTQYF. This chain joins TRBV18 and TRBJ2-3, with 9 bases identical to TRBD2. Trimming cost V 10 bases and J 2 bases; bases outside gene matches: 4. The germline gives CDR1 KGHSH, CDR2 LQKENI. There are 13 residues in the CDR3.